This is a list of T cell receptor beta chains from one sample in a study of glioma-infiltrating T cells. TCRdb re-derived calls from the multiplex PCR reads in MiXCR, one entry per CDR3 protein. The sample yields 170,000 or so distinct CDR3 sequences, about 47% seen once. The specimen sequenced was glioma tissue, nonneoplastic brain tissue, or PBMCs (not recorded which). The receptor source for this set is a human donor with low-grade glioma or glioblastoma, undergoing nonglioma brain surgery, or in good health (not recorded which). The CDR3 runs from the conserved cysteine through the conserved F or W. A D gene is named only where the DNA matches it firmly. The size of a clone is reported for some rows only, either as once, few or many, or as a class for expanded clones.

v_gene: TRBV20-1; abundance: many; j_gene: TRBJ1-2; d_gene: -; CDR3nt: TGCAGTGCTAGAGAACCGGAGGACTATGGCTACACCTTC; CDR3aa: CSAREPEDYGYTF
v_gene: TRBV27; abundance: many; j_gene: TRBJ1-2; d_gene: -; CDR3nt: TGTGCCAGCAGTCCATCACAAGGCTATGGCTACACCTTC; CDR3aa: CASSPSQGYGYTF
v_gene: TRBV19; abundance: -; j_gene: TRBJ2-5; d_gene: TRBD1; CDR3nt: TGTGCCAGTAGTAAAGACAGGGTAGAGACCCAGTACTTC; CDR3aa: CASSKDRVETQYF
v_gene: TRBV20-1; abundance: many; j_gene: TRBJ2-7; d_gene: TRBD2; CDR3nt: TGCAGTGCTAGAGGGGGAGGGAACGAGCAGTACTTC; CDR3aa: CSARGGGNEQYF
v_gene: TRBV29-1; abundance: few; j_gene: TRBJ1-5; d_gene: -; CDR3nt: TGCAGCGCCGGGGCAGAGGATCAGCCCCAGCATTTT; CDR3aa: CSAGAEDQPQHF
v_gene: TRBV5-1; abundance: -; j_gene: TRBJ2-7; d_gene: TRBD2; CDR3nt: TGCGCCAGCGTTGCGGAGGTGCGGGAGAGGTACGAGCAGTACTTC; CDR3aa: CASVAEVRERYEQYF
v_gene: TRBV5-4; abundance: few; j_gene: TRBJ1-1; d_gene: TRBD1; CDR3nt: TGTGCCAGCAGCAAGCCAGGGGGCGCAGGGACTGAAGCTTTCTTT; CDR3aa: CASSKPGGAGTEAFF
v_gene: TRBV28; abundance: many; j_gene: TRBJ2-2; d_gene: TRBD2; CDR3nt: TGTGCCGCGGGACTAGCGGGAGAGAACACCGGGGAGCTGTTTTTT; CDR3aa: CAAGLAGENTGELFF
v_gene: TRBV2; abundance: few; j_gene: TRBJ2-7; d_gene: TRBD2; CDR3nt: TGTGCCAGCGCAGGACTAGCCACTAGTTTGGGGGAGCAGTACTTC; CDR3aa: CASAGLATSLGEQYF
v_gene: TRBV28; abundance: medium-sized; j_gene: TRBJ2-3; d_gene: -; CDR3nt: TGTGCCAGCAGTCCCACCATGGGGCAGTATTTT; CDR3aa: CASSPTMGQYF
v_gene: TRBV18; abundance: many; j_gene: TRBJ1-1; d_gene: -; CDR3nt: TGTGCCAGCTCACCGGGACCAGGCACTGAAGCTTTCTTT; CDR3aa: CASSPGPGTEAFF
v_gene: TRBV5-1; abundance: -; j_gene: TRBJ2-3; d_gene: -; CDR3nt: TGCGCCAGCAGCTTGTCCCAGGGCCCAGATACGCAGTATTTT; CDR3aa: CASSLSQGPDTQYF
v_gene: TRBV28; abundance: once; j_gene: TRBJ2-6; d_gene: -; CDR3nt: TGTGCCAGCAGTTTACAGAGCTCTGGGGCCAACGTCCTGAATTTC; CDR3aa: CASSLQSSGANVLNF
v_gene: TRBV2; abundance: many; j_gene: TRBJ1-1; d_gene: -; CDR3nt: TGTGCCAGCAGTGAGCAAGGCTTGGGCACTGAAGCTTTCTTT; CDR3aa: CASSEQGLGTEAFF
v_gene: TRBV6-6; abundance: many; j_gene: TRBJ1-5; d_gene: -; CDR3nt: TGTGCCAGCAGTTACGACGGGCCAGCTAATCAGCCCCAGCATTTT; CDR3aa: CASSYDGPANQPQHF
v_gene: TRBV27; abundance: many; j_gene: TRBJ1-1; d_gene: -; CDR3nt: TGTGCCAGCAGTTGGGCAGGGGACACTGAAGCTTTCTTT; CDR3aa: CASSWAGDTEAFF
v_gene: TRBV28; abundance: -; j_gene: TRBJ1-4; d_gene: -; CDR3nt: TGTGCCAGCAGCTCGCCGGGAGATGCAACTAATGAAAAACTGTTTTTT; CDR3aa: CASSSPGDATNEKLFF
v_gene: TRBV4-1; abundance: -; j_gene: TRBJ2-3; d_gene: -; CDR3nt: TGCGCCAGCAGCCAAGCGCCCCTGGGCGTCTCTAGCACAGATACGCAGTATTTT; CDR3aa: CASSQAPLGVSSTDTQYF
v_gene: TRBV28; abundance: many; j_gene: TRBJ2-3; d_gene: TRBD1; CDR3nt: TGTGCCAGCAGTATTCCTGACAGGGGGCAAGCAGATACGCAGTATTTT; CDR3aa: CASSIPDRGQADTQYF
v_gene: TRBV11-2; abundance: -; j_gene: TRBJ2-5; d_gene: TRBD1; CDR3nt: TGTGCCAGCAGCTTAGATAAATTCCGTCGGACAGGGGAAGAGGATACCCAGTACTTC; CDR3aa: CASSLDKFRRTGEEDTQYF
v_gene: TRBV6-5; abundance: -; j_gene: TRBJ2-7; d_gene: -; CDR3nt: TGTGCCAGCAGCCATTCATCGATAGCGGCTAGCTCCTACGAGCAGTACTTC; CDR3aa: CASSHSSIAASSYEQYF
v_gene: TRBV5-4; abundance: many; j_gene: TRBJ1-4; d_gene: TRBD1; CDR3nt: TGTGCCAGCAGCTCAAGAACGGACAGGAATGAAAAACTGTTTTTT; CDR3aa: CASSSRTDRNEKLFF